The present T cell receptor (beta chain) was sequenced within a study of CD8 T cells in ankylosing spondylitis. The study, taken as a whole, reports: Blood of patients with ankylosing spondylitis appeared to be characterized by a TCR beta motif of several highly homologous variants. The disease-linked clones had a CD8+ phenotype and low blood frequencies.

In TCRdb, the 5' RACE reads were re-called with MiXCR into one record per CDR3 protein. This table has about 440,000 distinct CDR3 sequences, 15% to 20% appearing once. This clonotype has only a few counts. Its specificity is unknown. V lost 1 base and J 3 bases, leaving 6 bases between the germline ends. CDR3 length: 13 residues. Germline values: CDR1 LNHNV, CDR2 YYDKDF (reference sequence). The chain recombines TRBV15 with TRBJ1-1; D uncertain. The sample taken for sequencing was blood, either unsorted or a sorted T cell fraction (not recorded which). The sequence derives from a male donor with ankylosing spondylitis. The CDR3 nucleotides read TGTGCCACCAGCAGAGTGGGTTACACTGAAGCTTTCTTT. It specifies CATSRVGYTEAFF.